A single sample gave rise to the 17 T cell receptor beta chains below, sequenced in a study of blood T cell repertoires in COVID-19. Assay: immunoSEQ multiplex PCR; the TCRdb copy retains only in-frame clones and omits some. The sample records about 490,000 clones, 80% to 90% being singletons. The sample consisted of peripheral blood. These receptors originate from a human donor in a cohort sampled during active COVID-19.

The gene calls are TRBV6-5 and TRBJ1-1; 8 positions match TRBD1. The CDR3 contains 15 residues. Trimming cost V 5 bases and J 0 bases; bases outside gene matches: 5. The germline V gene has CDR1 MNHEY and CDR2 SVGAGI. Written as DNA, the CDR3 is TGTGCCAGCAGTCAGGGGGACAGGATGAACACTGAAGCTTTCTTT. The encoded protein is CASSQGDRMNTEAFF.

The V gene is TRBV25-1, the J gene TRBJ2-3; tentatively, D is TRBD1 (5 bases). This CDR3 is 16 amino acids long. V was pared by 1 base and J by 2 bases, with 13 bases between. Germline V gives CDR1 MGHDK, CDR2 SYGVNS. CDR3 coding DNA: TGTGCCAGCAGTGAATTTAGGGGCGGTAACACAGATACGCAGTATTTT. Its protein product is CASSEFRGGNTDTQYF.

The chain employs TRBV9 and TRBJ1-2, with D perhaps TRBD1 (5 bases). Germline V gives CDR1 SGDLS, CDR2 YYNGEE. This CDR3 region has 15 residues. V was trimmed by 0 bases and J by 6 bases, leaving 15 bases between them. The DNA for the CDR3 is TGTGCCAGCAGCGTAGGGGGCAGTTCCCTTGATGGCTACACCTTC. Encoded protein: CASSVGGSSLDGYTF. Filled out from reference TRBV9 and TRBJ1-2, the complete variable domain reads DSGVTQTPKHLITATGQRVTLRCSPRSGDLSVYWYQQSLDQGLQFLIQYYNGEERAKGNILERFSAQQFPDLHSELNLSSLELGDSALYFCASSVGGSSLDGYTFGSGTRLTVV.

The rearrangement uses TRBV3-1 (or the pseudogene TRBV3-2) and TRBJ1-2, with D hard to call. The CDR3 contains 12 residues. V was shortened by 5 bases and J by 7 bases, with 11 bases between the two germline ends. Germline V gene lookup returns CDR1 LGHDT and CDR2 YNNKEL (reference sequence). The CDR3 loop is CASSNTGGGYTF. The CDR3 bases are TGTGCCAGCAGCAACACCGGCGGTGGCTACACCTTC.

This clone was seen a single time. The chain recombines TRBV6-5 with TRBJ1-2; D ambiguous. CDR1 is MNHEY, CDR2 SVGAGI, per germline. The V gene lost 0 bases and the J gene lost 8 bases, with 10 bases spanning the gap. CDR3 length: 13 residues. This CDR3 reads CASSYSRGSGYTF. In DNA form, the CDR3 reads TGTGCCAGCAGTTACTCGAGAGGGTCAGGCTACACCTTC.

The chain joins TRBV5-4 to TRBJ2-5; D uncertain. Per germline, CDR1 SGHNT and CDR2 YYREEE (reference sequence). Between the trimmed V and J ends, which lost 4 bases and 3 bases, there was a span of 10 bases. CDR3 size: 13 residues. The CDR3: CASSVGEKETQYF. The CDR3 coding sequence is TGTGCCAGCAGCGTCGGAGAAAAAGAGACCCAGTACTTC. The full variable domain, in which reference TRBV5-4 and TRBJ2-5 provide the parts outside the CDR3, is ETGVTQSPTHLIKTRGQQVTLRCSSQSGHNTVSWYQQALGQGPQFIFQYYREEENGRGNFPPRFSGLQFPNYSSELNVNALELDDSALYLCASSVGEKETQYFGPGTRLLVL.

The chain combines TRBV5-1 with TRBJ2-3, with 9 bases identical to TRBD2. The CDR3 length is 16 residues. With V trimmed by 0 bases and J by 2 bases, 4 bases remained unmatched. From germline, CDR1 is SGHRS and CDR2 YFSETQ. CDR3 DNA sequence: TGCGCCAGCAGCTTGGTAGTAGCGGGAGCCACAGATACGCAGTATTTT. Translation gives CASSLVVAGATDTQYF.

This clone was found once. The J gene is TRBJ2-3, the V gene TRBV30, with TRBD1 matching over 10 bases. The V segment lost 5 bases and the J segment 8 bases; nucleotides outside the gene matches: 7. The length of the CDR3 is 13 residues. The germline V gene encodes CDR1 GTSNPN and CDR2 SVGIG (reference sequence). Here the CDR3 reads CAWDRGPPGTQYF. In DNA, the CDR3 is TGTGCCTGGGACAGGGGGCCTCCTGGTACGCAGTATTTT.

The J gene is TRBJ2-3, the V gene TRBV6-2 or TRBV6-3; the match to TRBD1 covers 7 bases. Unmatched junction bases numbered 12, after V lost 0 bases and J lost 9 bases. The CDR3 runs to 16 residues. Per germline, CDR1 MNHEY and CDR2 SVGEGT. The CDR3 protein is CASSYSTGSRNYTQYF. Here the CDR3 DNA reads TGTGCCAGCAGTTACTCGACAGGGAGTCGAAATTACACGCAGTATTTT.

The rearrangement links TRBV7-2 to TRBJ2-7, with 8 bases matching TRBD1. CDR1 is SGHTA and CDR2 is FQGNSA in the germline V gene. The V gene end was trimmed by 5 bases and the J gene end by 6 bases; junction bases not matched to a gene: 9. This CDR3 spans 14 amino acids. The chain's CDR3 is CASSKDRVLSEQYF. DNA for the CDR3: TGTGCCAGCAGCAAGGACAGGGTATTATCCGAGCAGTACTTC. Using reference TRBV7-2 and TRBJ2-7 for the parts outside the CDR3, the full variable domain is GAGVSQSPSNKVTEKGKDVELRCDPISGHTALYWYRQSLGQGLEFLIYFQGNSAPDKSGLPSDRFSAERTGGSVSTLTIQRTQQEDSAVYLCASSKDRVLSEQYFGPGTRLTVT.

The chain has TRBV9 and TRBJ1-1; weak D call: TRBD1 (5 bases). Trimming left V 4 bases short and J 5 bases short, with 15 bases between. The CDR3 is 14 amino acids. Germline CDR1 is SGDLS and CDR2 is YYNGEE. The CDR3 protein is CASSPRWGVTEAFF. The DNA of the CDR3 is TGTGCCAGCAGCCCCCGTTGGGGGGTGACTGAAGCTTTCTTT.

J is TRBJ2-2 and V is TRBV30; D possibly corresponds to TRBD2 (5 bases). V was cut by 3 bases and J by 4 bases, with 15 bases left in between. Germline lookup yields CDR1 GTSNPN and CDR2 SVGIG (reference sequence). The CDR3 spans 15 residues. The CDR3 DNA is TGTGCCTGGAGCCCCGGAGGCCCGGGCACCGGGGAGCTGTTTTTT. Residues: CAWSPGGPGTGELFF.

Only one count was recorded for this clone. This chain uses TRBV28 with TRBJ1-5, with 7 bases that match TRBD1. V gave up 3 bases and J gave up 3 bases; unmatched junction bases: 5. Germline V gene lookup returns CDR1 MDHEN and CDR2 SYDVKM. The CDR3 contains 15 residues. The CDR3 reads CASSFRDRDNQPQHF. CDR3 in DNA: TGTGCCAGCAGTTTCCGTGACAGGGACAATCAGCCCCAGCATTTT. Filled out from reference TRBV28 and TRBJ1-5, the complete variable domain reads DVKVTQSSRYLVKRTGEKVFLECVQDMDHENMFWYRQDPGLGLRLIYFSYDVKMKEKGDIPEGYSVSREKKERFSLILESASTNQTSMYLCASSFRDRDNQPQHFGDGTRLSIL.

V is TRBV11-2 and J is TRBJ2-1; D unclear. This CDR3 contains 14 residues. Trimming pared 1 base from V and 4 bases from J, leaving 8 bases between. Germline values: CDR1 SGHAT, CDR2 FQNNGV. The CDR3 coding sequence is TGTGCCAGCAGCTTAGCAGGAAAGTACAATGAGCAGTTCTTC. This codes for CASSLAGKYNEQFF. Full variable domain (rest looked up from reference TRBV11-2 and TRBJ2-1): EAGVAQSPRYKIIEKRQSVAFWCNPISGHATLYWYQQILGQGPKLLIQFQNNGVVDDSQLPKDRFSAERLKGVDSTLKIQPAKLEDSAVYLCASSLAGKYNEQFFGPGTRLTVL.

The genes are TRBV13 and TRBJ2-3, with 14 bases fitting TRBD2. The ends lost 5 bases at V and 6 bases at J; junction bases unmatched: 10. CDR1 PRHDT and CDR2 FYEKMQ come from the germline V gene (reference sequence). The CDR3 spans 17 residues. The CDR3 sequence: CASSLRLAGGPGDTQYF. In nucleotides, the CDR3 is TGTGCCAGCAGCCTGAGACTAGCGGGAGGGCCGGGGGATACGCAGTATTTT.

The chain employs TRBV30 and TRBJ2-7; 9 bases align to TRBD1. J lost 4 bases, V lost 2 bases, and 6 bases had no gene match. CDR3 length: 14 residues. Germline CDR1 is GTSNPN and CDR2 is SVGIG (reference sequence). The CDR3 sequence: CAWSPVQGAYEQYF. The CDR3 coding sequence is TGTGCCTGGAGTCCGGTACAGGGGGCTTACGAGCAGTACTTC.

The chain combines TRBV19 with TRBJ1-2; D is possibly TRBD1 (6 bases). This CDR3 spans 16 amino acids. CDR1 and CDR2 from the germline V gene are LNHDA and SQIVND (reference sequence). V was cut by 0 bases and J by 3 bases, with 14 bases left in between. DNA of the CDR3: TGTGCCAGTAGTATAGATCTATCTAGGACAGACTATGGCTACACCTTC. This translates into CASSIDLSRTDYGYTF.